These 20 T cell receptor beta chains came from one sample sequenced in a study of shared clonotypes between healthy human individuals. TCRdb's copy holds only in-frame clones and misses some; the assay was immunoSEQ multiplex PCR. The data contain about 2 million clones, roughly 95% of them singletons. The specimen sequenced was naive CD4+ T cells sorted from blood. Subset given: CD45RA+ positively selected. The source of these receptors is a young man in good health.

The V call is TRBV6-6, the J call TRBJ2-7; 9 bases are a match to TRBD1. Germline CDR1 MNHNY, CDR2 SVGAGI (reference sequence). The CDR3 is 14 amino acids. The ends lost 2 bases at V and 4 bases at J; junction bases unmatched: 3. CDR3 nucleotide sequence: TGTGCCAGCAGTTACCCCGGGACAGGGTACGAGCAGTACTTC. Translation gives CASSYPGTGYEQYF.

CDR3: CASSLTGTGRSWSYGYTF. In DNA, the CDR3 is TGTGCCAGCAGTCTAACAGGGACAGGGAGGTCCTGGAGCTATGGCTACACCTTC. This rearrangement joins TRBV11-2 to TRBJ1-2, with 9 positions matching TRBD1. The V gene end was trimmed by 6 bases and the J gene end by 4 bases; junction bases not matched to a gene: 18. The CDR3 loop spans 18 amino acids. CDR1 is SGHAT, CDR2 FQNNGV, per germline. Looking up the rest from reference TRBV11-2 and TRBJ1-2 gives the full variable domain: EAGVAQSPRYKIIEKRQSVAFWCNPISGHATLYWYQQILGQGPKLLIQFQNNGVVDDSQLPKDRFSAERLKGVDSTLKIQPAKLEDSAVYLCASSLTGTGRSWSYGYTFGSGTRLTVV.

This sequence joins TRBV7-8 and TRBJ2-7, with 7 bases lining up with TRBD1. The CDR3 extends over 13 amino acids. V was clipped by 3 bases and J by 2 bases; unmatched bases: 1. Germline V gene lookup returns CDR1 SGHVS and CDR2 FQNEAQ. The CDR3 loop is CASSFDRAYEQYF. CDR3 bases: TGTGCCAGCAGCTTTGACAGGGCCTACGAGCAGTACTTC. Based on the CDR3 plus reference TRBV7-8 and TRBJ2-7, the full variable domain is GAGVSQSPRYKVAKRGQDVALRCDPISGHVSLFWYQQALGQGPEFLTYFQNEAQLDKSGLPSDRFFAERPEGSVSTLKIQRTQQEDSAVYLCASSFDRAYEQYFGPGTRLTVT.

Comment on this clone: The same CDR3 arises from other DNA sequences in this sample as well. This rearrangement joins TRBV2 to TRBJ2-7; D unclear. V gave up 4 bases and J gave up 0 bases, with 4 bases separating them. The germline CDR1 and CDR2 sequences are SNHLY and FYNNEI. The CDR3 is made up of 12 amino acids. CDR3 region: CASSASSYEQYF. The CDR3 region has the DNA TGTGCCAGCAGTGCCAGCTCCTACGAGCAGTACTTC.

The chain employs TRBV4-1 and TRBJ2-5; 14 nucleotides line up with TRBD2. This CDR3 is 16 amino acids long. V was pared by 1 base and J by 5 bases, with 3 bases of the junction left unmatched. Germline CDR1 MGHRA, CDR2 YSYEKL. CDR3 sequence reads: CASSQVTSGGVETQYF. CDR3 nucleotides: TGCGCCAGCAGCCAAGTGACTAGCGGGGGGGTGGAGACCCAGTACTTC.

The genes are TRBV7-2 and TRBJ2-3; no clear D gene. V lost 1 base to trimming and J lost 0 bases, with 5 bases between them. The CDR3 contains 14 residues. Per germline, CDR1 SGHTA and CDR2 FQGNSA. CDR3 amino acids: CASSLVRSTDTQYF. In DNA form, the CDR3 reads TGTGCCAGCAGCTTAGTCCGGAGCACAGATACGCAGTATTTT.

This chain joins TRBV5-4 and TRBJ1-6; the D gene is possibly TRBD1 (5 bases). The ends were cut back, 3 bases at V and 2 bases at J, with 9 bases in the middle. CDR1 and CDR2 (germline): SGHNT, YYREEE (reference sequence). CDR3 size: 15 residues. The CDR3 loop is CASSSGLPYNSPLHF. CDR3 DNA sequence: TGTGCCAGCAGCTCAGGGTTACCCTATAATTCACCCCTCCACTTT. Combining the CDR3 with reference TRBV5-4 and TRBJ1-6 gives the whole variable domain ETGVTQSPTHLIKTRGQQVTLRCSSQSGHNTVSWYQQALGQGPQFIFQYYREEENGRGNFPPRFSGLQFPNYSSELNVNALELDDSALYLCASSSGLPYNSPLHFGNGTRLTVT.

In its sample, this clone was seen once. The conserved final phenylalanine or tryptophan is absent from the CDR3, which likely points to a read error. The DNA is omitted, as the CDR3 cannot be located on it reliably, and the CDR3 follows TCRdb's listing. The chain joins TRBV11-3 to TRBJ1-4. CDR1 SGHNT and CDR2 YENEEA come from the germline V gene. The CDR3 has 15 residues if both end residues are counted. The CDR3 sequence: CASSPMGGSTRDATR.

Here the CDR3 reads CASNIWPAYEQYF. The CDR3, as DNA: TGTGCCAGCAATATTTGGCCAGCATACGAGCAGTACTTC. This sequence joins TRBV6-1 and TRBJ2-7; D is undetermined. This CDR3 is 13 amino acids long. The germline V and J ends were trimmed by 7 bases and 4 bases, with 14 bases remaining between them. Germline V CDR1 and CDR2: MNHNS, SASEGT.

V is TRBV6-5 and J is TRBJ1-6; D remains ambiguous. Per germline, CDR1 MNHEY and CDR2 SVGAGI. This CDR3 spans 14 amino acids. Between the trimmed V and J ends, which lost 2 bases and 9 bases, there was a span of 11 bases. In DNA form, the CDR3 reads TGTGCCAGCAGTTACGGTGGGCTTGCTTCACCCCTCCACTTT. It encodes CASSYGGLASPLHF.

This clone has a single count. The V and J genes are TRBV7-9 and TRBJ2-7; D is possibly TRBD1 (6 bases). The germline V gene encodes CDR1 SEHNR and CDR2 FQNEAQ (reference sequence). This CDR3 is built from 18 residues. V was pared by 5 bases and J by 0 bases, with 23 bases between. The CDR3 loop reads CASSNTLARDTYSYEQYF. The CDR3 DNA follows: TGTGCCAGCAGCAACACCTTAGCCCGGGACACCTACTCCTACGAGCAGTACTTC. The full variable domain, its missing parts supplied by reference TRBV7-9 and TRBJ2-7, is DTGVSQNPRHKITKRGQNVTFRCDPISEHNRLYWYRQTLGQGPEFLTYFQNEAQLEKSRLLSDRFSAERPKGSFSTLEIQRTEQGDSAMYLCASSNTLARDTYSYEQYFGPGTRLTVT.

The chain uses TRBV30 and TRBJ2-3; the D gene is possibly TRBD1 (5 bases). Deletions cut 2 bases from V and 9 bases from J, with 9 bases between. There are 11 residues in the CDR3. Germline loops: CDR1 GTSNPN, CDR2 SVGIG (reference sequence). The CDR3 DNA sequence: TGTGCCTGGAGTAGAACAGGCACGCAGTATTTT. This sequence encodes CAWSRTGTQYF.

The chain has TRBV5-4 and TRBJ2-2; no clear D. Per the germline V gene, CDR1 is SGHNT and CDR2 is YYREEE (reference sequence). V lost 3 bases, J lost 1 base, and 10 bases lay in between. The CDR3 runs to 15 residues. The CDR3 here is CASSSKSKNTGELFF. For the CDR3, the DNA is TGTGCCAGCAGCTCTAAATCTAAGAACACCGGGGAGCTGTTTTTT.

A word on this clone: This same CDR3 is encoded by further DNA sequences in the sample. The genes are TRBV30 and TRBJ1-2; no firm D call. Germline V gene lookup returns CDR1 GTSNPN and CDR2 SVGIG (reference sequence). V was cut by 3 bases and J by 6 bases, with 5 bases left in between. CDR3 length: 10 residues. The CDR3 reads CAWSRDGYTF. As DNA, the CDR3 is TGTGCCTGGAGCCGAGATGGCTACACCTTC.

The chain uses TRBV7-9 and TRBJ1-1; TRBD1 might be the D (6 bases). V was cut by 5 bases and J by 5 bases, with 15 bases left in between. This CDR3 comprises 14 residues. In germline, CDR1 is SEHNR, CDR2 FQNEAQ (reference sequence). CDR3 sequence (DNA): TGTGCCAGCAGCCGCCCGGGGGCAGGAACTGAAGCTTTCTTT. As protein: CASSRPGAGTEAFF.

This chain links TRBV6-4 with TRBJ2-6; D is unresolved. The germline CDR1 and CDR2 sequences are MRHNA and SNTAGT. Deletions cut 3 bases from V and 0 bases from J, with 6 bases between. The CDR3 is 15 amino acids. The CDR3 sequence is CASSEQSSGANVLTF. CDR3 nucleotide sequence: TGTGCCAGCAGTGAACAGAGCTCTGGGGCCAACGTCCTGACTTTC.

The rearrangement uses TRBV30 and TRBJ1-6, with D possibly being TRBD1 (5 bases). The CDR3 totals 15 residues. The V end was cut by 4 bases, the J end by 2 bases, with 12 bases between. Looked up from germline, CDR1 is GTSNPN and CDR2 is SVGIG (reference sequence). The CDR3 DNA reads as TGTGCCTGGACGGGGGGAGCTCCCTATAATTCACCCCTCCACTTT. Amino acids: CAWTGGAPYNSPLHF. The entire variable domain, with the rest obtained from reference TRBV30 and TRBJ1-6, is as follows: SQTIHQWPATLVQPVGSPLSLECTVEGTSNPNLYWYRQAAGRGLQLLFYSVGIGQISSEVPQNLSASRPQDRQFILSSKKLLLSDSGFYLCAWTGGAPYNSPLHFGNGTRLTVT.

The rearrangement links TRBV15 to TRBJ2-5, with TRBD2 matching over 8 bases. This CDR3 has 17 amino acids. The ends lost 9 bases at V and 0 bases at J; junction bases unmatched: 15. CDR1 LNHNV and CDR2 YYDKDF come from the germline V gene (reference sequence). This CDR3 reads CATQGFRGGRYQETQYF. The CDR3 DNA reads TGTGCCACGCAAGGTTTCAGGGGCGGGAGGTACCAAGAGACCCAGTACTTC. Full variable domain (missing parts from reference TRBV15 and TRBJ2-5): DAMVIQNPRYQVTQFGKPVTLSCSQTLNHNVMYWYQQKSSQAPKLLFHYYDKDFNNEADTPDNFQSRRPNTSFCFLDIRSPGLGDTAMYLCATQGFRGGRYQETQYFGPGTRLLVL.

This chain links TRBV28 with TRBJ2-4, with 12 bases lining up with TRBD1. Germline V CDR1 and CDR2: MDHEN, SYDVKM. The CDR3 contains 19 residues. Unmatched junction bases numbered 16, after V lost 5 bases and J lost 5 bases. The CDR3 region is CASSRPLRDRGLAENIQYF. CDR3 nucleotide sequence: TGTGCCAGCAGTCGCCCTCTGCGGGACAGGGGGCTGGCCGAAAACATTCAGTACTTC.

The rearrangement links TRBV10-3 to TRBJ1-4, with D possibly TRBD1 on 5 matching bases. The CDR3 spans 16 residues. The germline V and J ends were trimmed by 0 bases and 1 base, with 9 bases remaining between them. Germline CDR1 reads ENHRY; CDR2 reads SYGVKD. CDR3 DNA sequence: TGTGCCATCAGTGAGTCGATGGGGGAAACTAATGAAAAACTGTTTTTT. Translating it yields CAISESMGETNEKLFF.